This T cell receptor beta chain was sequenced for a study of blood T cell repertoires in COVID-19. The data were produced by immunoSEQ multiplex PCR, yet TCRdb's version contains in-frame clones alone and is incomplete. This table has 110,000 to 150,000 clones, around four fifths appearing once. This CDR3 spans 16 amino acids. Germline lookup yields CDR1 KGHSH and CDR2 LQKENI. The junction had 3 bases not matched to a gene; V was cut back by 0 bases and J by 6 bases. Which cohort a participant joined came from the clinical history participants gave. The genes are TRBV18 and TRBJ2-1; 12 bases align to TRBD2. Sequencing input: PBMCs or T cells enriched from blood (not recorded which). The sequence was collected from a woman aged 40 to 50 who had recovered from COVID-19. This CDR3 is CASSPPSSGRGNEQFF. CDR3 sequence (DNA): TGTGCCAGCTCACCACCTTCTAGCGGGAGGGGCAATGAGCAGTTCTTC.